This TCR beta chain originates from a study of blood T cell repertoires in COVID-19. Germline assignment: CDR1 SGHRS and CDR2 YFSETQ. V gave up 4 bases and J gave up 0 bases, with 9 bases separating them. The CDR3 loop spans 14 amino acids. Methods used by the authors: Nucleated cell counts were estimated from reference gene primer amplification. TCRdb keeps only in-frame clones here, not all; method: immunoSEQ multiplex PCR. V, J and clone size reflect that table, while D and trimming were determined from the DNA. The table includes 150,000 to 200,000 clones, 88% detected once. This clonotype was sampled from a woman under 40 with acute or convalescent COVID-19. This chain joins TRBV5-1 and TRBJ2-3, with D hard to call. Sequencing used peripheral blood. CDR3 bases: TGCGCCAGCAGCGGGCCCTCTAGCACAGATACGCAGTATTTT. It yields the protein CASSGPSSTDTQYF.